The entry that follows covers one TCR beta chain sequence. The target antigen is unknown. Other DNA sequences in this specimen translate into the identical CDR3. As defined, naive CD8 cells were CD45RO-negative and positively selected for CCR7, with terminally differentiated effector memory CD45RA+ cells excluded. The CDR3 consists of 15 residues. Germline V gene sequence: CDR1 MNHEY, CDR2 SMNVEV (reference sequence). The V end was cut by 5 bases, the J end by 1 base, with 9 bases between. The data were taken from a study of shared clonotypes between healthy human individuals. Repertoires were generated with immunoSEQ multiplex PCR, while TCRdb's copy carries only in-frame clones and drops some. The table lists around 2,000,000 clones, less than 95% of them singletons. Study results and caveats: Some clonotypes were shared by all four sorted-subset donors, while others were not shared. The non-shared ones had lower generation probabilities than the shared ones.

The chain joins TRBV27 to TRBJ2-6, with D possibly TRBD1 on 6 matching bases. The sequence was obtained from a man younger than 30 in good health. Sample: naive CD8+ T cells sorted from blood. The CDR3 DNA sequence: TGTGCCAGCAGTCCCGGGACATCTGGGGCCAACGTCCTGACTTTC. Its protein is CASSPGTSGANVLTF.